This T cell receptor beta chain was captured in a study of OX40 agonist ivuxolimab in advanced cancers. Study results and caveats: Some patients who did not respond also had low normalized T-cell clonal expansion.

The CDR3 totals 10 residues. In germline, CDR1 is DFQATT, CDR2 SNEGSKA (reference sequence). The repertoire was sequenced with immunoSEQ multiplex PCR; TCRdb's copy has only in-frame clones and lacks some. The sample includes tens of thousands of clones, 85% to 95% of them seen just once. Worth noting for this clone: What it binds is unknown.

This specimen consisted of CD4+ or CD8+ T cells sorted from blood, obtained in a trial of the OX40 agonist ivuxolimab. The receptor was derived from an adult with an advanced solid tumor such as melanoma, head and neck, liver or kidney cancer. The chain employs TRBV20-1 and TRBJ1-6; D is unclear. The CDR3 DNA reads TGCAGGGGGTATAATTCACCCCTCCACTTT. Translating it yields CRGYNSPLHF.